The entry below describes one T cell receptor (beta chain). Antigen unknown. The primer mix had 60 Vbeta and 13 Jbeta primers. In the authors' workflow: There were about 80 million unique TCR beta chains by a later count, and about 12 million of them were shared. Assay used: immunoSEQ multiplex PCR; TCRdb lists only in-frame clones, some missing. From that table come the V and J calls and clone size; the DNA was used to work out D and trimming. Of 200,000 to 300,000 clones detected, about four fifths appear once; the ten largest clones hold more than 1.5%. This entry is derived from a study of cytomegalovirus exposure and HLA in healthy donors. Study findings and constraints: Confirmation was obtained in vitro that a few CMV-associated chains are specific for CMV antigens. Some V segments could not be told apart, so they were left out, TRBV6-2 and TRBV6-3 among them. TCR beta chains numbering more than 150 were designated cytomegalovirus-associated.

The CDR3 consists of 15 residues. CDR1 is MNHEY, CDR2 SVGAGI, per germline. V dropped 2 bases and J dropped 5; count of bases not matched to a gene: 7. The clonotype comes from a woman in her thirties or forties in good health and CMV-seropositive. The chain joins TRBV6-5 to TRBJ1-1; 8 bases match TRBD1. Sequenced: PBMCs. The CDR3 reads CASSYMGQEGTEAFF. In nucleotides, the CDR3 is TGTGCCAGCAGTTACATGGGACAGGAAGGAACTGAAGCTTTCTTT.